Listed below are T cell receptor beta chains from one sample, sequenced in a study of blood T cell repertoires in COVID-19. Sequencing used immunoSEQ multiplex PCR; TCRdb keeps in-frame clones, though not all of them. This table has some 75,000 clones, about 89% appearing once. Sequencing used peripheral blood. These TCRs come from a man aged 55 to 70 with acute or convalescent COVID-19. Each CDR3 is given with its conserved first and last residue. The D gene is left open where the match is weak.

V gene	D gene	J gene	CDR3 protein	CDR3 DNA
TRBV19	.	TRBJ2-7	CASSIVLDSIYEQYF	TGTGCCAGTAGTATAGTCTTGGACAGCATCTACGAGCAGTACTTC
TRBV5-4	.	TRBJ1-6	CASSLGSGSLSPLHF	TGTGCCAGCAGCTTGGGGTCAGGGTCCCTTTCACCCCTCCACTTT
TRBV7-8	TRBD2	TRBJ2-7	CASSSRSLAGEQYF	TGTGCCAGCAGCTCACGGTCCCTAGCGGGGGAGCAGTACTTC
TRBV5-4	.	TRBJ1-2	CASSEQGISGYTF	TGTGCCAGCAGCGAGCAGGGAATTTCAGGCTACACCTTC
TRBV13	.	TRBJ2-5	CASSLGDRQETQYF	TGTGCCAGCAGCTTAGGCGACAGACAAGAGACCCAGTACTTC
TRBV19	TRBD1	TRBJ2-5	CASSITGTGRSAQYF	TGTGCCAGTAGCATTACCGGGACAGGGAGGTCGGCCCAGTACTTC
TRBV27	TRBD2	TRBJ2-7	CASRRTSGYEQYF	TGTGCCAGCAGGAGGACTAGCGGTTACGAGCAGTACTTC
TRBV9	.	TRBJ2-2	CASSVGSRVDTGELFF	TGTGCCAGCAGCGTAGGAAGCAGGGTGGACACCGGGGAGCTGTTTTTT
TRBV5-4	.	TRBJ2-3	CASSSPDSWPHTDTQYF	TGTGCCAGCAGCTCGCCCGATTCATGGCCCCACACAGATACGCAGTATTTT
TRBV3-1/TRBV3-2	.	TRBJ1-6	CASEGSSYNSPLHF	TGTGCCAGCGAGGGCAGCTCCTATAATTCACCCCTCCACTTT
TRBV9	.	TRBJ1-2	CASSVAGFGYGYTF	TGTGCCAGCAGCGTTGCAGGGTTCGGCTATGGCTACACCTTC
TRBV27	.	TRBJ2-1	CASSSAGTPYNEQFF	TGTGCCAGCAGCTCCGCCGGGACTCCCTACAATGAGCAGTTCTTC
TRBV29-1	TRBD2	TRBJ2-7	CSVVISGSYEQYF	TGCAGCGTTGTGATTAGCGGGAGTTACGAGCAGTACTTC
TRBV10-2	TRBD1	TRBJ2-5	CASSDLGGRETQYF	TGCGCCAGCAGTGATTTAGGGGGCCGGGAGACCCAGTACTTC